The present TCR beta chain was sequenced within a study of blood T cell repertoires in COVID-19 (dated by TCRdb to the early 2020s). Regarding the study in general: Samples from collaborators originated in the United States, Italy and Spain and spanned both the acute and convalescent phases of COVID-19. The prospective study material was composed of cDNA or gDNA derived from T cells, B-cell-depleted T cells, or PBMCs. Deeply sampled blood TCRbeta repertoires from subjects exposed to, actively infected with, or recovered from COVID-19 were included in the dataset. A freely available public database, intended as a resource for researchers studying the immune response to SARS-CoV-2, is where the repertoires were released. Samples came from the ongoing ImmuneRACE study (first 160 participants) plus 1,254 subjects from 6 global collaborators. Sample metadata almost always included a de-identified subject ID, COVID-19 status, age in years and sex. Where available, HLA class I and class II types were taken from metadata supplied by the sample provider and were not determined by assay-based typing. General conclusions and limits of the study: How much clinical and demographic metadata was included differed by source and by participant, and the metadata was provided uncurated.

The CDR3 holds 13 amino acids from the cysteine to the phenylalanine. Only the CDR3 DNA is retained, 39 bases long and in frame from the first base. Via the germline V gene (reference sequence), CDR1 is GTSNPN and CDR2 SVGIG. Trimming removed 2 bases from V and 3 bases from J, leaving 10 bases between the germline ends. On this clone itself: Its specific antigen is unknown. Per-nucleotide qualities are absent, and no much larger clonotype sits a single base away.

Each collaborating institution followed its own protocols to collect whole blood in K2EDTA tubes. Collaborator samples were shipped for TCRbeta analysis as frozen whole blood, isolated PBMCs, or DNA extracted from either sample type. The immunoSEQ Assay, a bias-controlled multiplex PCR, was used to amplify TCRbeta CDR3 regions from genomic DNA. In the source study's methods: The number of nucleated cells in each sample was estimated by amplification of reference gene primers within the assay. Sequence reads were collapsed and filtered to measure the absolute abundance of every unique TCRbeta CDR3 rearrangement. For each sample, productive Simpson clonality was calculated as the square root of Simpson's diversity index over productive rearrangements. The table was pulled from immuneACCESS by TCRdb, which kept in-frame rearrangements only. Such tables lose some clones; where checked, under half of the loss comes from unresolved V genes, and the rest has no known cause. The V and J calls and clone size come from that table; D and trimming were worked out from the DNA. Recorded for this sample are some 200,000 clones; about 88% of them occurred a single time. Of the sample, 13% to 15% is held by the ten largest clones.

Sequenced: peripheral blood. The V gene is TRBV30 and the J gene is TRBJ1-1; the D segment cannot be called with confidence. This TCR derives from a man aged 25-45 years with active or convalescent COVID-19. The nucleotide sequence is TGTGCCTGGAGTCCAGGAGGGTACACTGAAGCTTTCTTT. Translated, this is CAWSPGGYTEAFF.